This T cell receptor (beta chain) was observed in a study of T cells after yellow fever vaccination. The study's findings and limits: Abundant clonotypes from the bulk population could have been carried over as contaminants into FACS-sorted repertoires.

From the 5' RACE reads, TCRdb called clonotypes with MiXCR, one entry per CDR3 protein. The table lists some 170,000 distinct CDR3 sequences, roughly 8.8% of them singletons, with under 40% in the top ten. Worth noting for this clonotype: What it binds is unknown.

V was pared by 4 bases and J by 3 bases, with 13 bases between. The germline V gene has CDR1 MNHNS and CDR2 SASEGT. The CDR3 contains 15 residues. This sequence originates from a man between 18 and 35 years old who received the YFV17D yellow fever vaccine. The specimen comprised CD8+ T cells sorted from PBMCs, sampled 45 days after the yellow fever booster vaccination. The chain carries TRBV6-1 and TRBJ1-5, with D possibly TRBD1 on 5 matching bases. In DNA form, the CDR3 reads TGTGCCAGCAGTGCGTGGGTGACAGTCAATCAGCCCCAGCATTTT. Amino acid sequence: CASSAWVTVNQPQHF.